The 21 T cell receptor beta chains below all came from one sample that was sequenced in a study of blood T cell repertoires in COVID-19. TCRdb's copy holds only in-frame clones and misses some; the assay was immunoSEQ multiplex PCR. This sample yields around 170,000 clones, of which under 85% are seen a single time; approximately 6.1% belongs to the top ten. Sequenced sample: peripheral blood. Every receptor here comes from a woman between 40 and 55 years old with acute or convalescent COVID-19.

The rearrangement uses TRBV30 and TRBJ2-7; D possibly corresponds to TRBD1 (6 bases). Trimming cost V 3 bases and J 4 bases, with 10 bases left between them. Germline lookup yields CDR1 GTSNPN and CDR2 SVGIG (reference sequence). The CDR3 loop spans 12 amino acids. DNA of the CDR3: TGTGCCTGGAGCCCACAGGGTTACGAGCAGTACTTC. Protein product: CAWSPQGYEQYF.

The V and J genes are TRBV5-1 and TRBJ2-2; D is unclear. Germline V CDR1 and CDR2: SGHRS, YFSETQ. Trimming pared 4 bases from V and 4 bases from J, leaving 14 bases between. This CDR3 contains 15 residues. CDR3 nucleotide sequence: TGCGCCAGCAGCCCCAGCCTCTCGGGCACCGGGGAGCTGTTTTTT. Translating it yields CASSPSLSGTGELFF.

In DNA, the CDR3 is TGCGCCAGCAGTCCGGGGGGCTCCCTGAGCACCATATATTTT. Amino acid sequence: CASSPGGSLSTIYF. The rearrangement links TRBV10-2 to TRBJ1-3; TRBD1 is a possible D gene (6 bases). CDR1 is WSHSY, CDR2 SAAADI, per germline. The CDR3 spans 14 residues. Trimming pared 5 bases from V and 9 bases from J, leaving 17 bases between.

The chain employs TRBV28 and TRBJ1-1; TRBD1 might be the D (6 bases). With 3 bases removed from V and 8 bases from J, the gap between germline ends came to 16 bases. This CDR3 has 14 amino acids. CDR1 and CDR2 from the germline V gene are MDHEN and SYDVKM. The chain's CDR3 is CASSFLLNREEAFF. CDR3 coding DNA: TGTGCCAGCAGTTTCCTGCTTAACAGGGAGGAAGCTTTCTTT.

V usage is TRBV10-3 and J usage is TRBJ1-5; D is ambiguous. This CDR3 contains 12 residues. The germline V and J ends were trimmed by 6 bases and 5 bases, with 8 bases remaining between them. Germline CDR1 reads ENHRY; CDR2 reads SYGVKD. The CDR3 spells CAISSGYQPQHF. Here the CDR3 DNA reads TGTGCCATCAGCTCAGGATATCAGCCCCAGCATTTT.

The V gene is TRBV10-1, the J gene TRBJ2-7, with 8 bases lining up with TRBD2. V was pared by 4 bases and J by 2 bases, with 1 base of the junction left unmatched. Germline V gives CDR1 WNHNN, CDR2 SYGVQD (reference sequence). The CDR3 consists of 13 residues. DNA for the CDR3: TGCGCCAGCAGTGTGACTAGCGCCTACGAGCAGTACTTC. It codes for CASSVTSAYEQYF.

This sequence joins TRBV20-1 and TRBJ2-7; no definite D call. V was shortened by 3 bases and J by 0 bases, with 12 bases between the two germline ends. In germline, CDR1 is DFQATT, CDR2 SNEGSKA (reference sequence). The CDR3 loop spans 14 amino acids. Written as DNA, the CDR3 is TGCAGTGCTAGTATTAGAGGTTCCTCCTACGAGCAGTACTTC. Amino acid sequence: CSASIRGSSYEQYF.

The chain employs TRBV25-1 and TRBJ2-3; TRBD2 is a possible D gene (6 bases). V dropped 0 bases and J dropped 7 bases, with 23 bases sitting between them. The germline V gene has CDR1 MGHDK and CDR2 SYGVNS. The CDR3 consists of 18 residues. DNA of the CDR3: TGTGCCAGCAGTGAATATATACGTCTAGCGCTTGCCCCCCATACGCAGTATTTT. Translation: CASSEYIRLALAPHTQYF.

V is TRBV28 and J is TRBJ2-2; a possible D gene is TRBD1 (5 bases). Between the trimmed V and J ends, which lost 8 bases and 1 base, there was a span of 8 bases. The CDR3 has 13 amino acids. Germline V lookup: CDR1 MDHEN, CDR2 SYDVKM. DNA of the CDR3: TGTGCCAGCCTACAGGTGAACACCGGGGAGCTGTTTTTT. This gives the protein CASLQVNTGELFF.

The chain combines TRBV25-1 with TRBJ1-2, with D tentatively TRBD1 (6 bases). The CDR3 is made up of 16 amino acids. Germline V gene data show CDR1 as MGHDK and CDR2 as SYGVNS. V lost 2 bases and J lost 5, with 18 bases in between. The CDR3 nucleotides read TGTGCCAGCAGTGAAGGGGCTCGGACAGCCTCATATGGCTACACCTTC. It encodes CASSEGARTASYGYTF.

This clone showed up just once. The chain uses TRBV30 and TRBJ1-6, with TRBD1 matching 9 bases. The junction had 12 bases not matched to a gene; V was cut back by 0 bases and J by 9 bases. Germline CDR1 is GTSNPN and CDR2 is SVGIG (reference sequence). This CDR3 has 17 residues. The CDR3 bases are TGTGCCTGGAGTGTACGGGGCGTAGGGACAGGGAGTTCACCCCTCCACTTT. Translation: CAWSVRGVGTGSSPLHF. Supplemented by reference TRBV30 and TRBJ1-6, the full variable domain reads SQTIHQWPATLVQPVGSPLSLECTVEGTSNPNLYWYRQAAGRGLQLLFYSVGIGQISSEVPQNLSASRPQDRQFILSSKKLLLSDSGFYLCAWSVRGVGTGSSPLHFGNGTRLTVT.

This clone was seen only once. The CDR3 loop reads CASSLMAAGFTELFF. The DNA for the CDR3 is TGTGCCAGCAGTTTAATGGCAGCCGGGTTTACGGAACTGTTTTTT. The chain is built from TRBV27 and TRBJ1-4, with no clear D. The germline V and J ends were trimmed by 2 bases and 12 bases, with 19 bases remaining between them. The V gene's germline CDR1 is MNHEY and CDR2 SMNVEV (reference sequence). The CDR3 extends over 15 amino acids.

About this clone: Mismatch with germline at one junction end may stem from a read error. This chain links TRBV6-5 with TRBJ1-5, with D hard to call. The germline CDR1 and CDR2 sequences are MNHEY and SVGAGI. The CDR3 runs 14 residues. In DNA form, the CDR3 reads TGTGCCAGCAGTGACTCGACACGCAATCGGCCCCAGCATTTT. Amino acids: CASSDSTRNRPQHF.

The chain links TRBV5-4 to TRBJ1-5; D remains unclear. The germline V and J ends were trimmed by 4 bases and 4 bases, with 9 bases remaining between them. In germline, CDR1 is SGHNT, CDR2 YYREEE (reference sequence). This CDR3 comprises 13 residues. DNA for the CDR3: TGTGCCAGCAGCGCGGCCGTGAATCAGCCCCAGCATTTT. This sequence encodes CASSAAVNQPQHF.

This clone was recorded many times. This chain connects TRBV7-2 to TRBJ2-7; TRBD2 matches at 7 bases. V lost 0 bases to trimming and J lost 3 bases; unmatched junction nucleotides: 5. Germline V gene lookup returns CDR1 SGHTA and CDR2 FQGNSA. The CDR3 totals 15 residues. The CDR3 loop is CASSLASSGLYEQYF. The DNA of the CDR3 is TGTGCCAGCAGCTTAGCGTCTAGCGGCCTCTACGAGCAGTACTTC. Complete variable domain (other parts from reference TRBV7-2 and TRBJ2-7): GAGVSQSPSNKVTEKGKDVELRCDPISGHTALYWYRQSLGQGLEFLIYFQGNSAPDKSGLPSDRFSAERTGGSVSTLTIQRTQQEDSAVYLCASSLASSGLYEQYFGPGTRLTVT.

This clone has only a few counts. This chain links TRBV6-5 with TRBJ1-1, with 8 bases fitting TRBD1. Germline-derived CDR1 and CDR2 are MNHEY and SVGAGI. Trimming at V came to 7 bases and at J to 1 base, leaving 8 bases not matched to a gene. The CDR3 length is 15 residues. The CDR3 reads CASIPAGGGNTEAFF. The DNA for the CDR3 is TGTGCCAGCATCCCCGCAGGGGGCGGGAACACTGAAGCTTTCTTT.

The CDR3 DNA reads as TGTGCCAGCAGCCCATTTGGGACTAGCGGGCAAGAGACCCAGTACTTC. Its translation is CASSPFGTSGQETQYF. J is TRBJ2-5 and V is TRBV4-2, with 12 bases lining up with TRBD2. Germline CDR1 LGHNA, CDR2 YNFKEQ. V lost 4 bases to trimming and J lost 2 bases; unmatched junction nucleotides: 5. This CDR3 has 16 residues.

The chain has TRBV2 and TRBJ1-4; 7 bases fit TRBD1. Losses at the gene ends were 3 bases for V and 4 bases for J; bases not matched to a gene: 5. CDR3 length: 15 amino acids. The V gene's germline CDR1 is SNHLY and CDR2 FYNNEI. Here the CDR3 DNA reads TGTGCCAGCAGTGAGGGGGACAGTGATAATGAAAAACTGTTTTTT. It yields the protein CASSEGDSDNEKLFF.

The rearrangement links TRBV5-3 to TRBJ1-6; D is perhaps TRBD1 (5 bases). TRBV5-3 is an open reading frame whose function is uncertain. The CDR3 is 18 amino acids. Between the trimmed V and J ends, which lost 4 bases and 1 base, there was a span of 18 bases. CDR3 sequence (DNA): TGTGCCAGAAGCCAGACAGAAATCCCAGCGTCCTATAATTCACCCCTCCACTTT. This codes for CARSQTEIPASYNSPLHF.

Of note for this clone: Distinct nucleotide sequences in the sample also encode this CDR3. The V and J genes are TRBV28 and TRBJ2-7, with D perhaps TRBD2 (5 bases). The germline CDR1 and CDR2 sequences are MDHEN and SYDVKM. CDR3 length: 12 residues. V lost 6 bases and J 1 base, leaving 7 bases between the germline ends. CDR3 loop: CASRTGSYEQYF. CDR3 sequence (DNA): TGTGCCAGCAGGACGGGGTCCTACGAGCAGTACTTC.

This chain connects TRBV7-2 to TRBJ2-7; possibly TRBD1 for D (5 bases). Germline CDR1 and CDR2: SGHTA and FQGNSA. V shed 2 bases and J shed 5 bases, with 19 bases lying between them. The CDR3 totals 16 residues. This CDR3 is CASSLQGRVPSNEQYF. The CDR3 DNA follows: TGTGCCAGCAGCTTACAGGGCAGGGTCCCATCCAACGAGCAGTACTTC.